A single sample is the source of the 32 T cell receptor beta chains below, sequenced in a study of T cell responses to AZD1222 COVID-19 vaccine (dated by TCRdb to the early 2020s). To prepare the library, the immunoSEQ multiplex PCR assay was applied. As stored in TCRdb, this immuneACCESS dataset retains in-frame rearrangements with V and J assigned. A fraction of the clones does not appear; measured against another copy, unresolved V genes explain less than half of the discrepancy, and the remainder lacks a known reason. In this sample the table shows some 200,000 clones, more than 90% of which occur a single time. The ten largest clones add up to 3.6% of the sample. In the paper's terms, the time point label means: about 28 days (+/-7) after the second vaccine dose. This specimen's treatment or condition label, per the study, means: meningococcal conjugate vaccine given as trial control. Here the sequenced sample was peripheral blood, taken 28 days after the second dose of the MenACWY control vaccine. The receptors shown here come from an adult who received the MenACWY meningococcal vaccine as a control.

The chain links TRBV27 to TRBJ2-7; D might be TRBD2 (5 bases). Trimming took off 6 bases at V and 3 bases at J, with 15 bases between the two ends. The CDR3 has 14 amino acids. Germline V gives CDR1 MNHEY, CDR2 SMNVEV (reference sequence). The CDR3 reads CASSPRRGDYEQYF. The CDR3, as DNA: TGTGCCAGCAGCCCCCGCCGGGGAGACTACGAGCAGTACTTC.

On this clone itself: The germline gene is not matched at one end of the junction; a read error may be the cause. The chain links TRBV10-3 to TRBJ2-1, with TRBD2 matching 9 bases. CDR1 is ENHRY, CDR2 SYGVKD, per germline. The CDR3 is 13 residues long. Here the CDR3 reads CAISEGGLAQYLF. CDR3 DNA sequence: TGTGCCATCAGTGAGGGAGGACTAGCGCAGTACCTCTTC.

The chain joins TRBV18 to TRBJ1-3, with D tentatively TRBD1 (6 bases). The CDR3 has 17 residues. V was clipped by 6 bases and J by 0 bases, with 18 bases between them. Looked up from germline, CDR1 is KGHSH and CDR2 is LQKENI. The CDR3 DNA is TGTGCCAGCTCCCCGAACAGGGTCGGCTCCTCTGGAAACACCATATATTTT. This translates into CASSPNRVGSSGNTIYF.

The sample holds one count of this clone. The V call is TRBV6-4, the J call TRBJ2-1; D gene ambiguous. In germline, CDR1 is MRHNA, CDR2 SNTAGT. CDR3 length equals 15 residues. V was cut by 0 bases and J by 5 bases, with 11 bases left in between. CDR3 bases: TGTGCCAGCAGTGACTCGCAGAATCTCAACAATGAGCAGTTCTTC. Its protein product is CASSDSQNLNNEQFF.

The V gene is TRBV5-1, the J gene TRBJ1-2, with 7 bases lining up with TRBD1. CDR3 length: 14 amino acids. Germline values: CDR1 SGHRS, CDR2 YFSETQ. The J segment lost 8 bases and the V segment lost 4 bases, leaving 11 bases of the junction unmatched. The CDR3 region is CASSPGQPGDGYTF. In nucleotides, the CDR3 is TGCGCCAGCAGCCCGGGACAGCCTGGGGACGGCTACACCTTC. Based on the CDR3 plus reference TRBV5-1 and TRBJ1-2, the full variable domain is KAGVTQTPRYLIKTRGQQVTLSCSPISGHRSVSWYQQTPGQGLQFLFEYFSETQRNKGNFPGRFSGRQFSNSRSEMNVSTLELGDSALYLCASSPGQPGDGYTFGSGTRLTVV.

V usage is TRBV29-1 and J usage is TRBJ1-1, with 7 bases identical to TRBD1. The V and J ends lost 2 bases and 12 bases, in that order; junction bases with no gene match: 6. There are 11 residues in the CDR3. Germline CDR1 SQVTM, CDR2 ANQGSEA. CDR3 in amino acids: CSVEQQGRTFF. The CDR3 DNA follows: TGCAGCGTTGAACAACAGGGGAGGACTTTCTTT.

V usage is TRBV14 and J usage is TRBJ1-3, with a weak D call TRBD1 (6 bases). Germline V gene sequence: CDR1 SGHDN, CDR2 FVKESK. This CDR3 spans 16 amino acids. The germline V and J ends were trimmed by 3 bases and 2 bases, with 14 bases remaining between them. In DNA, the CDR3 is TGTGCCAGCAGCCATCCACAGGGACCCACTGGAAACACCATATATTTT. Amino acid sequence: CASSHPQGPTGNTIYF.

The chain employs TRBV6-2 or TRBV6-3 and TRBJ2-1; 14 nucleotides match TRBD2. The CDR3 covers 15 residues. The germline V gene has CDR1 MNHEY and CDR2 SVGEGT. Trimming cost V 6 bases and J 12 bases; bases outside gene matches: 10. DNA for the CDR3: TGTGCCAGCAGCCCCGGGACTAGCGGGAGTTGGTGGCAGTTCTTC. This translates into CASSPGTSGSWWQFF.

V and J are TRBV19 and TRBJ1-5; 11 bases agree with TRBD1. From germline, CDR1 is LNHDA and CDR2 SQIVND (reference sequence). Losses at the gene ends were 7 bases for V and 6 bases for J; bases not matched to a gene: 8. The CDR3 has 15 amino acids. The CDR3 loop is CASKDRGRSGQPQHF. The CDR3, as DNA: TGTGCCAGTAAGGACAGGGGGCGTTCGGGTCAGCCCCAGCATTTT.

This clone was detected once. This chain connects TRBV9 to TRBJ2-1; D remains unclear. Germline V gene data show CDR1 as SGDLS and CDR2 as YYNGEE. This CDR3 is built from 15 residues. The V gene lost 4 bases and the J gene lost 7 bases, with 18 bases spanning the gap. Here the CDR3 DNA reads TGTGCCAGCAGCCCACAGCCGACTCTCCGGAATGAGCAGTTCTTC. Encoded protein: CASSPQPTLRNEQFF.

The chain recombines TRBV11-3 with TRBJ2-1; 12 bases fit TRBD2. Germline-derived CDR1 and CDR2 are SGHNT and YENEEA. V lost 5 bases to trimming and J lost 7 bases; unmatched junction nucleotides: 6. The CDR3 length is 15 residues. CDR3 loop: CASSPLGLAGNEQFF. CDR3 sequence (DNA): TGTGCCAGCAGCCCCCTCGGACTAGCGGGGAATGAGCAGTTCTTC.

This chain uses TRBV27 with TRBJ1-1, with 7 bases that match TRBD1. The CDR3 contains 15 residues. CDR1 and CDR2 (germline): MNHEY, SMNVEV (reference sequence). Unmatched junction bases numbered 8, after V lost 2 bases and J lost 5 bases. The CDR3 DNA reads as TGTGCCAGCAGTTTAGTGGGACAGCACGGGACTGAAGCTTTCTTT. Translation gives CASSLVGQHGTEAFF.

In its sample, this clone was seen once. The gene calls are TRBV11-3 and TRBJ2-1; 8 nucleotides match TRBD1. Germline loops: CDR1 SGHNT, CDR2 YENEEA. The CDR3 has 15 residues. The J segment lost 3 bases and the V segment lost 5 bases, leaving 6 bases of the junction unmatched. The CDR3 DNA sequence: TGTGCCAGCAGCAGGGGGACAGGAGTCTACAATGAGCAGTTCTTC. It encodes CASSRGTGVYNEQFF.

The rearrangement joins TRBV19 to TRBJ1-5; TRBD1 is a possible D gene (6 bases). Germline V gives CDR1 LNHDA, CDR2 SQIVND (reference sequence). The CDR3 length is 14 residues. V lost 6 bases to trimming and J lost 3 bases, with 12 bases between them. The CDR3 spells CASRKGGNNQPQHF. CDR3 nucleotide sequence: TGTGCCAGTAGGAAAGGGGGAAACAATCAGCCCCAGCATTTT.

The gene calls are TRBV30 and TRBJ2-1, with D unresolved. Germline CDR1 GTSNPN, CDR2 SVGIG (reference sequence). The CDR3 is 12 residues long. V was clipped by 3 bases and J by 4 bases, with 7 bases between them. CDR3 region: CAWSPPYNEQFF. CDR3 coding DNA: TGTGCCTGGAGCCCGCCTTACAATGAGCAGTTCTTC. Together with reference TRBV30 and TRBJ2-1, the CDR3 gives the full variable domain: SQTIHQWPATLVQPVGSPLSLECTVEGTSNPNLYWYRQAAGRGLQLLFYSVGIGQISSEVPQNLSASRPQDRQFILSSKKLLLSDSGFYLCAWSPPYNEQFFGPGTRLTVL.

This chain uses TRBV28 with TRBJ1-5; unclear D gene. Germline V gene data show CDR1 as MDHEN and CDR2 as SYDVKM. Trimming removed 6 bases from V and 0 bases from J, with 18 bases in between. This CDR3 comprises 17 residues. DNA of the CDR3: TGTGCCAGCAGGCCATGGGCAGCACTACCTAGCAATCAGCCCCAGCATTTT. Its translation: CASRPWAALPSNQPQHF.

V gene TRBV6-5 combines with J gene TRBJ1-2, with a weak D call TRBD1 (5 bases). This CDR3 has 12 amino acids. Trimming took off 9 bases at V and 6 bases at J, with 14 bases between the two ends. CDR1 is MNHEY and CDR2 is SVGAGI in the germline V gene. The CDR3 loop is CASHRGYHGYTF. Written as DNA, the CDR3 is TGTGCCAGTCATCGGGGGTATCATGGCTACACCTTC.

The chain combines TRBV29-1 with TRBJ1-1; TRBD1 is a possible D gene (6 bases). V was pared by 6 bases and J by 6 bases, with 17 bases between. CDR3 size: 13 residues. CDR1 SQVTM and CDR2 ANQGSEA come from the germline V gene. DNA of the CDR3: TGCAGCGTCCGGACAGCTGGTACCTCTGAAGCTTTCTTT. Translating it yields CSVRTAGTSEAFF.

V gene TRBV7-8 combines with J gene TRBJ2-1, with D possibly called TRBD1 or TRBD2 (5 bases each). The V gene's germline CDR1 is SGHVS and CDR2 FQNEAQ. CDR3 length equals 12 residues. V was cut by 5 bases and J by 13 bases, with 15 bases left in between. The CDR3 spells CASSPPGTAQFF. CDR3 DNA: TGTGCCAGCAGCCCCCCAGGGACGGCACAGTTCTTC.

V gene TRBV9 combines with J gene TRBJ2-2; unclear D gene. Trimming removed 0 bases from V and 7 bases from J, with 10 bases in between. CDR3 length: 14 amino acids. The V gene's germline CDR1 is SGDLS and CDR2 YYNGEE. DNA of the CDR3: TGTGCCAGCAGCGTAGCTACGTCGGGCGGGGAGCTGTTTTTT. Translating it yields CASSVATSGGELFF.

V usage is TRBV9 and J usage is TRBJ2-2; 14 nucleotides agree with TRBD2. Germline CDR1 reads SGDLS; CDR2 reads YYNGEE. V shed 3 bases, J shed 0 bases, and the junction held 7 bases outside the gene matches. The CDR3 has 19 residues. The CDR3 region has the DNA TGTGCCAGCAGCGCCCGATGGACTAGCGGGAGGTCGAACACCGGGGAGCTGTTTTTT. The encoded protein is CASSARWTSGRSNTGELFF.

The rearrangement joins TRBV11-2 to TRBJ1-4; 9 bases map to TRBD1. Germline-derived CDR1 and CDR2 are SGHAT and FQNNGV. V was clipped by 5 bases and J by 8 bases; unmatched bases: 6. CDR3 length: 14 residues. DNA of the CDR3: TGTGCCAGCAGCGCCGGGACAGGGTCGGAAAAACTGTTTTTT. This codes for CASSAGTGSEKLFF. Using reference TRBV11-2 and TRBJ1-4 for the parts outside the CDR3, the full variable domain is EAGVAQSPRYKIIEKRQSVAFWCNPISGHATLYWYQQILGQGPKLLIQFQNNGVVDDSQLPKDRFSAERLKGVDSTLKIQPAKLEDSAVYLCASSAGTGSEKLFFGSGTQLSVL.

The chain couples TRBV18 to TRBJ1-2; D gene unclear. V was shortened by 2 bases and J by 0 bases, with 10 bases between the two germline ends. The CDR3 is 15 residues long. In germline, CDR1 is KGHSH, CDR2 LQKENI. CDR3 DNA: TGTGCCAGCTCACCAAAGGCCCAGTCTAACTATGGCTACACCTTC. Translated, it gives CASSPKAQSNYGYTF.

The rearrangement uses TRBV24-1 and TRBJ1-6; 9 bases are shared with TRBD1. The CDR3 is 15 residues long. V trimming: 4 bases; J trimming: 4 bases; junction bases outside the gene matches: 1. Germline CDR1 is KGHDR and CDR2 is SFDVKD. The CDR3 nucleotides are TGTGCCACCAGTGAAGGACAGGGGTATAATTCACCCCTCCACTTT. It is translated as CATSEGQGYNSPLHF.

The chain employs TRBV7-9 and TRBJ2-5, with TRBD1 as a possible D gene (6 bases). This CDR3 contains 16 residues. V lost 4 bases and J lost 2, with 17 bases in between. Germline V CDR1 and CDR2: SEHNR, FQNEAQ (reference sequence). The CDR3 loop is CASSSLSGVGQETQYF. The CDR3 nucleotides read TGTGCCAGCAGCTCCTTGTCAGGGGTGGGACAAGAGACCCAGTACTTC.

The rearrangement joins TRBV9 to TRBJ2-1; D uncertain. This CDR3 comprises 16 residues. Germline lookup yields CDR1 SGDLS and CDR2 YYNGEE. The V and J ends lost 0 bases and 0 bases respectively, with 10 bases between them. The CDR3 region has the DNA TGTGCCAGCAGCGTAGTTCGGCCAGGCTCCTACAATGAGCAGTTCTTC. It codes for CASSVVRPGSYNEQFF.

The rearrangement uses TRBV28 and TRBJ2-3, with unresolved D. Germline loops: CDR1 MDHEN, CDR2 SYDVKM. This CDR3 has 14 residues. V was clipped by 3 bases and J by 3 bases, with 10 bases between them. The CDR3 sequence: CASSLPEGTDTQYF. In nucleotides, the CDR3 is TGTGCCAGCAGTTTGCCCGAAGGTACAGATACGCAGTATTTT.

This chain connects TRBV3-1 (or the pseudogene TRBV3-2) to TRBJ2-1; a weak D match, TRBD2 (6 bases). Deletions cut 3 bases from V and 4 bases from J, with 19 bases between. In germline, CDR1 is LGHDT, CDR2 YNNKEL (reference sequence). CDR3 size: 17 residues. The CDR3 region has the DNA TGTGCCAGCAGCCAGCACCCTCCCAGCGGGCCATACAATGAGCAGTTCTTC. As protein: CASSQHPPSGPYNEQFF.

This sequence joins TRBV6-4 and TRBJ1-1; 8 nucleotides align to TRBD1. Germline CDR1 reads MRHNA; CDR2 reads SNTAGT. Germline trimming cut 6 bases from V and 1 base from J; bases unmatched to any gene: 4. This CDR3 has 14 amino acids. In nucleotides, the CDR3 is TGTGCCAGCAGATTGGACAGGGCGAACACTGAAGCTTTCTTT. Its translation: CASRLDRANTEAFF.

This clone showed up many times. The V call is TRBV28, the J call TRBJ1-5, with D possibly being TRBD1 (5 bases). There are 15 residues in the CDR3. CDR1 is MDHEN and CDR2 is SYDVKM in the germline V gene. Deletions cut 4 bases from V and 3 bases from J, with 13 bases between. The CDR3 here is CASSSRDSTNQPQHF. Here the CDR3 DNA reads TGTGCCAGCAGTTCTCGAGACAGTACCAATCAGCCCCAGCATTTT.

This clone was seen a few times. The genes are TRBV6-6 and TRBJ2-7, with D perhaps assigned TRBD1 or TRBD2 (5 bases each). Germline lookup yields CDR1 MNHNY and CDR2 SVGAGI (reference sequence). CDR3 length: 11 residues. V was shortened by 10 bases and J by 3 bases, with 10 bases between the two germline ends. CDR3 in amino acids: CATGTVYEQYF. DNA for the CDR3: TGTGCCACCGGGACCGTCTACGAGCAGTACTTC.

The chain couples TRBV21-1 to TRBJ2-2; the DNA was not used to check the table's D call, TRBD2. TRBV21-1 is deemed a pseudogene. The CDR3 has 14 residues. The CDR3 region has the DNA TGTGCCATCCTACCCCATAGGAGGACCGGGGAGCTGTTTTTT. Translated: CAILPHRRTGELFF.